The clone carrying this T cell receptor (beta chain) was seen only once. These data are taken from a study of blood T cell repertoires in COVID-19. Study at large: The samples span acute and convalescent COVID-19 from the United States, Italy and Spain. T cells, B-cell-depleted T cells, or PBMCs provided the cDNA or gDNA that served as material.

In the authors' methods: For nucleated cells, counts were estimated from reference gene primer amplification. Some clones are missing from TCRdb's copy, which holds only in-frame ones; the method was immunoSEQ multiplex PCR. D and trimming were read from the DNA, whereas the V and J calls and clone size are those reported in that table. The table has some 93,000 clones, 75% to 90% seen once. This CDR3 contains 15 residues. The germline CDR1 and CDR2 sequences are SGDLS and YYNGEE. V was cut by 5 bases and J by 6 bases, with 15 bases left in between. This receptor was obtained from a woman over 75 with acute or convalescent COVID-19. Sequencing was performed on peripheral blood. The V call is TRBV9, the J call TRBJ1-6; perhaps TRBD1 as D (5 bases). The CDR3 sequence is CASRSQGRLNSPLHF. CDR3 nucleotide sequence: TGTGCCAGCAGGTCCCAGGGTCGACTTAATTCACCCCTCCACTTT. The variable domain in full, completed from reference TRBV9 and TRBJ1-6, reads DSGVTQTPKHLITATGQRVTLRCSPRSGDLSVYWYQQSLDQGLQFLIQYYNGEERAKGNILERFSAQQFPDLHSELNLSSLELGDSALYFCASRSQGRLNSPLHFGNGTRLTVT.